Shown below are 10 T cell receptor beta chains from a single sample sequenced in a study of T cells in Graves' hyperthyroidism and ophthalmopathy. RNA transcripts were the template for amplifying TCR beta CDR3 regions. An initial round of RT-PCR targeting the TCR CDR3 relied on the HTBI primer set. TCRdb ran MiXCR on the multiplex PCR reads and lists one entry per CDR3 protein. The sample has about 360,000 distinct CDR3 sequences; approximately 25% are singletons. Specimen: blood. The source is a man in his fifties with Graves' hyperthyroidism.

This clonotype was seen a handful of times. V is TRBV19 and J is TRBJ2-7, with 8 bases matching TRBD1. With V trimmed by 5 bases and J by 5 bases, 14 bases remained unmatched. The CDR3 contains 16 residues. From germline, CDR1 is LNHDA and CDR2 SQIVND (reference sequence). CDR3 loop: CASSGRQGSFLHEQYF. CDR3 nucleotide sequence: TGTGCCAGTAGTGGCCGACAGGGGAGCTTCCTTCACGAGCAGTACTTC.

This clonotype was seen only a few times. The genes are TRBV5-6 and TRBJ2-5; no reliable D call. V lost 0 bases to trimming and J lost 9 bases, with 9 bases between them. The CDR3 has 12 residues. Germline CDR1 and CDR2: SGHDT and YYEEEE. CDR3 nucleotides: TGTGCCAGCAGCTTGGGGTCCTCGGCCCAGTACTTC. This codes for CASSLGSSAQYF.

The V call is TRBV24-1, the J call TRBJ1-2, with 9 bases aligning to TRBD1. This CDR3 region has 13 residues. CDR1 and CDR2 from the germline V gene are KGHDR and SFDVKD. V shed 5 bases, J shed 7 bases, and the junction held 4 bases outside the gene matches. The CDR3 DNA is TGTGCCACCAGTGCCAGGACAGGGGCTGGCTACACCTTC. Amino acid sequence: CATSARTGAGYTF.

The J gene is TRBJ2-7, the V gene TRBV19; weak D call: TRBD1 (6 bases). Germline lookup yields CDR1 LNHDA and CDR2 SQIVND (reference sequence). V gave up 7 bases and J gave up 3 bases, with 16 bases separating them. This CDR3 contains 14 residues. The CDR3 DNA follows: TGTGCCAGTACTCCGACGGGACATAACTACGAGCAGTACTTC. As protein: CASTPTGHNYEQYF.

The sample holds a few counts of this clonotype. As DNA, the CDR3 is TGTGCCAGCAGCAAAATCCTGGGGGCCAACGTCCTGACTTTC. It specifies CASSKILGANVLTF. This sequence joins TRBV3-1 and TRBJ2-6, with D uncertain. The CDR3 sequence is 14 residues long. Germline CDR1 reads LGHDT; CDR2 reads YNNKEL (reference sequence). Trimming left V 5 bases short and J 4 bases short, with 9 bases between.

V gene TRBV7-3 combines with J gene TRBJ1-5; D not resolved. The germline gives CDR1 SGHTA, CDR2 FQGTGA. V was shortened by 3 bases and J by 4 bases, with 16 bases between the two germline ends. The CDR3 loop spans 16 amino acids. Here the CDR3 DNA reads TGTGCCAGCAGCTTGACAAGTACATCTAGAAATCAGCCCCAGCATTTT. Protein sequence: CASSLTSTSRNQPQHF.

This clonotype was counted between two and nine times. The V and J genes are TRBV19 and TRBJ2-7; D might be TRBD1 or TRBD2, each matching 5 bases. From germline, CDR1 is LNHDA and CDR2 SQIVND (reference sequence). The germline V and J ends were trimmed by 6 bases and 2 bases, with 11 bases remaining between them. The CDR3 contains 13 residues. Here the CDR3 reads CASSSGHPYEQYF. The CDR3 DNA follows: TGTGCCAGTAGCTCGGGGCACCCCTACGAGCAGTACTTC. Full variable domain (outside the CDR3, taken from reference TRBV19 and TRBJ2-7): DGGITQSPKYLFRKEGQNVTLSCEQNLNHDAMYWYRQDPGQGLRLIYYSQIVNDFQKGDIAEGYSVSREKKESFPLTVTSAQKNPTAFYLCASSSGHPYEQYFGPGTRLTVT.

This clonotype was observed a few times. The chain has TRBV3-1 and TRBJ2-7, with 11 bases lining up with TRBD2. This CDR3 contains 19 residues. The germline CDR1 and CDR2 sequences are LGHDT and YNNKEL (reference sequence). V dropped 0 bases and J dropped 2; count of bases not matched to a gene: 12. CDR3 loop: CASSQDRGSGRAATYEQYF. The CDR3 nucleotides read TGTGCCAGCAGCCAAGATCGAGGTAGCGGGAGGGCCGCGACCTACGAGCAGTACTTC.

The table lists this clonotype with a few counts. This chain links TRBV28 with TRBJ1-2, with 10 bases matching TRBD1. CDR3 length: 13 amino acids. V lost 6 bases to trimming and J lost 7 bases; unmatched junction nucleotides: 5. The germline V gene encodes CDR1 MDHEN and CDR2 SYDVKM. This chain's CDR3 is CASSNRDRGGYTF. The CDR3 nucleotides read TGTGCCAGCAGCAACCGGGACAGGGGTGGCTACACCTTC.

This clonotype was picked up a small number of times. The V gene is TRBV27, the J gene TRBJ2-6; TRBD1 aligns across 8 bases. CDR1 and CDR2 from the germline V gene are MNHEY and SMNVEV (reference sequence). The CDR3 totals 20 residues. Trimming removed 0 bases from V and 4 bases from J; junction bases left unmatched: 14. Written as DNA, the CDR3 is TGTGCCAGCAGTTTATCCTCGCCCGACAGGGGAGTTTCGGGGGCCAACGTCCTGACTTTC. Translated: CASSLSSPDRGVSGANVLTF.